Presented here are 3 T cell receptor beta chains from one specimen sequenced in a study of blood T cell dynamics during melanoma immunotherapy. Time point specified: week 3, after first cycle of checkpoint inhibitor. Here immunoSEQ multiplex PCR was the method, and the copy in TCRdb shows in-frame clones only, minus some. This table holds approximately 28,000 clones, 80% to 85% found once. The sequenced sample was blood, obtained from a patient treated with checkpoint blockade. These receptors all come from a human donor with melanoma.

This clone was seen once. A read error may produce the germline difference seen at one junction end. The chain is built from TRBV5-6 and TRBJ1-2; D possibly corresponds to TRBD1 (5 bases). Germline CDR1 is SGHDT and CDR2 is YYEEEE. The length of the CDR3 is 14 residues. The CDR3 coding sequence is TGTGCCAGCAGCTTGAGGACATCTAATTATGGCTACACCTTC. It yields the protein CASSLRTSNYGYTF.

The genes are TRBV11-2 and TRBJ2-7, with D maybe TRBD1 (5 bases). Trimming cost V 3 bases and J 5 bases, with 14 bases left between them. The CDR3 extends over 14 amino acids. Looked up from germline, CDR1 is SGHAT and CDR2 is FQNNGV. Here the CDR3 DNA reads TGTGCCAGCAGCTTGACACAGGCCTTACACGAGCAGTACTTC. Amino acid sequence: CASSLTQALHEQYF.

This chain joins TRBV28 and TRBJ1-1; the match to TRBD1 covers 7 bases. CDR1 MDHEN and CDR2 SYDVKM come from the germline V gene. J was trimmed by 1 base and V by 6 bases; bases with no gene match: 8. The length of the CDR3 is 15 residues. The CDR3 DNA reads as TGTGCCAGCAGGATGCCGACAGGGCGGAACACTGAAGCTTTCTTT. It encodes CASRMPTGRNTEAFF.